This T cell receptor beta chain was recovered during a study of HIV-infected patients and healthy controls. All unsorted peripheral T cells were captured because whole blood was used without fractionation. Alpha and beta constant-region primers primed reverse transcription of around 540 ng RNA. Separate chain-specific third strand synthesis with multiplexing indices produced the alpha and beta libraries. Ligation attached cDNA to a 5' RACE adapter that carried a random hexamer and SP2 site. One entry per CDR3 protein results from TCRdb running MiXCR on the 5' RACE reads. The data contain approximately 8,000 distinct CDR3 sequences, about a tenth of them seen just once; the ten biggest clones take up less than 25%. Between the trimmed V and J ends, which lost 1 base and 3 bases, there was a span of 9 bases. This CDR3 comprises 13 residues. Germline CDR1 reads DFQATT; CDR2 reads SNEGSKA (reference sequence).

This clonotype was detected many times. Its target is not known. Study-level findings and limits: Significantly higher mean Gini indices appeared in HIV-infected repertoires, possibly reflecting oligoclonality. During therapy, HIV-associated CDR3s fell significantly in frequency, while CMV-associated CDR3s did not change significantly. A major limitation was that merely sixteen HIV-infected individuals were processed.

The chain combines TRBV20-1 with TRBJ2-5, with D unclear. The specimen comprised blood, sampled before antiretroviral therapy. This TCR derives from an adult with HIV infection. In nucleotides, the CDR3 is TGCAGTGCTAGAGTGGCAGATAAAGAGACCCAGTACTTC. It is translated as CSARVADKETQYF.